This TCR beta chain comes out of a study of T cells expressing NK-cell markers. Background on the study: Sorted CD3+CD56+NKG2C+, CD3+CD56+NKG2C- and CD3+CD56-NKG2C+ T cells supplied TCR beta repertoires. Most of the eight sequenced donors tested HCMV-seropositive; one tested seronegative.

CDR1 and CDR2 (germline): SGHDT, YYEEEE. The CDR3 runs to 13 residues. Study-level points and caveats: Of the CD8+ T cell pool in several donors, about 1.0-7.0% was accounted for by dominant NKG2C+ clonotypes.

Template switching by 5'RACE with UMIs generated the TCR beta cDNA. TCRdb re-called the 5' RACE reads; one entry per CDR3 protein, DNA not given. This listing includes about half a million distinct CDR3 sequences. Note on this clonotype: Its antigen is unidentified.

The sequenced sample consisted of blood T cells: a sorted CD56 or NKG2C T cell subset, CD4+ or CD8+ T cells, or bulk PBMC T cells (not recorded which). V usage is TRBV5-6 and J usage is TRBJ1-2. This receptor was taken from a woman in her 50s in good health. The CDR3 spells CASSLERVHGYTF.